The source of this T cell receptor beta chain is a study of cytomegalovirus exposure and HLA in healthy donors. Study details: A later analysis reported the same platform for the roughly 120 validation repertoires and the roughly 700 first-cohort repertoires.

Assay: immunoSEQ multiplex PCR; the TCRdb copy retains only in-frame clones and omits some. The sample contains around 130,000 clones, around 92% of which appear only once. The donors were members of the approximately 120-subject validation cohort (separate from the roughly 700-subject first cohort). The germline gives CDR1 LNHDA, CDR2 SQIVND (reference sequence). Trimming cost V 9 bases and J 3 bases, with 18 bases left between them. The CDR3 consists of 14 residues. Sequenced: PBMCs. The origin of this receptor is a man younger than 45 in good health and CMV-seronegative. The chain carries TRBV19 and TRBJ2-7; a weak D match, TRBD1 (6 bases). Here the CDR3 reads CASATGLDLYEQYF. DNA for the CDR3: TGTGCCAGCGCGACAGGTTTGGATCTCTACGAGCAGTACTTC.